Following are 23 T cell receptor beta chains from one sample sequenced in a study of blood T cell repertoires in COVID-19. Here immunoSEQ multiplex PCR was the method, and the copy in TCRdb shows in-frame clones only, minus some. The data contain roughly 200,000 clones, 75% to 85% of them singletons. The sequencing input was peripheral blood. These receptors were obtained from a woman aged 40 to 49 with COVID-19, enrolled during active disease.

DNA for the CDR3: TGCGCCAGCAGCCAAAGGGGCTCTGGGGCCAACGTCCTGACTTTC. This gives the protein CASSQRGSGANVLTF. The V and J genes are TRBV5-1 and TRBJ2-6; maybe TRBD1 (5 bases). The CDR3 spans 15 residues. The V end lost 4 bases, the J end lost 0 bases, and 8 bases lay between the germline ends. From germline, CDR1 is SGHRS and CDR2 YFSETQ. The variable domain in full, completed from reference TRBV5-1 and TRBJ2-6, reads KAGVTQTPRYLIKTRGQQVTLSCSPISGHRSVSWYQQTPGQGLQFLFEYFSETQRNKGNFPGRFSGRQFSNSRSEMNVSTLELGDSALYLCASSQRGSGANVLTFGAGSRLTVL.

The CDR3 protein is CASSLPLTLKNTEAFF. The CDR3 DNA reads TGTGCCAGCAGTTTACCTCTAACCCTGAAGAACACTGAAGCTTTCTTT. The chain carries TRBV28 and TRBJ1-1; D not certain. The CDR3 extends over 16 amino acids. V lost 2 bases, J lost 1 base, and 14 bases lay in between. From germline, CDR1 is MDHEN and CDR2 SYDVKM.

The gene calls are TRBV7-9 and TRBJ2-2, with 10 bases identical to TRBD2. The length of the CDR3 is 15 residues. After removal of 4 bases from V and 6 bases from J, the junction contained 5 bases not matched to a gene. CDR1 and CDR2 (germline): SEHNR, FQNEAQ (reference sequence). The CDR3 region is CASSSSGRGAGELFF. The DNA for the CDR3 is TGTGCCAGCAGCTCTAGCGGGAGAGGAGCCGGGGAGCTGTTTTTT.

This chain uses TRBV30 with TRBJ2-3; 13 positions agree with TRBD2. Germline V gene sequence: CDR1 GTSNPN, CDR2 SVGIG (reference sequence). J lost 1 base, V lost 0 bases, and 1 base had no gene match. This CDR3 has 16 amino acids. The CDR3 protein is CAWSVGLAGGTDTQYF. The DNA for the CDR3 is TGTGCCTGGAGTGTAGGACTAGCGGGAGGCACAGATACGCAGTATTTT.

The genes are TRBV5-4 and TRBJ1-1; tentative D call: TRBD1 (5 bases). Germline loops: CDR1 SGHNT, CDR2 YYREEE (reference sequence). The CDR3 is 14 residues long. V was trimmed by 2 bases and J by 2 bases, leaving 10 bases between them. The CDR3: CASSFGHINTEAFF. DNA for the CDR3: TGTGCCAGCAGCTTCGGACATATTAACACTGAAGCTTTCTTT.

The chain uses TRBV6-6 and TRBJ2-7, with TRBD1 as a possible D gene (6 bases). The V gene's germline CDR1 is MNHNY and CDR2 SVGAGI (reference sequence). V was trimmed by 0 bases and J by 3 bases, leaving 6 bases between them. The CDR3 has 13 residues. For the CDR3, the DNA is TGTGCCAGCAGTTACTCACAGGGCTACGAGCAGTACGTC. Translated: CASSYSQGYEQYV.

V gene TRBV11-3 combines with J gene TRBJ2-3, with TRBD1 matching 7 bases. V was pared by 5 bases and J by 4 bases, with 3 bases of the junction left unmatched. The CDR3 covers 13 residues. Germline CDR1 and CDR2: SGHNT and YENEEA. CDR3 sequence reads: CASSRGGADTQYF. The CDR3 nucleotides are TGTGCCAGCAGCAGAGGGGGCGCAGATACGCAGTATTTT.

This chain links TRBV5-1 with TRBJ2-1, with 9 bases lining up with TRBD1. Germline V CDR1 and CDR2: SGHRS, YFSETQ. Germline trimming cut 5 bases from V and 3 bases from J; bases unmatched to any gene: 6. CDR3 length: 15 residues. The CDR3 reads CASRGGQGDYNEQFF. CDR3 sequence (DNA): TGCGCCAGCAGGGGGGGACAGGGAGACTACAATGAGCAGTTCTTC.

CDR3 in DNA: TGTGCCAGCAGCCCCTCTTTGGAGGGTTACAATGAGCAGTTCTTC. Translation gives CASSPSLEGYNEQFF. The rearrangement uses TRBV5-4 and TRBJ2-1; D possibly corresponds to TRBD2 (6 bases). CDR1 and CDR2 from the germline V gene are SGHNT and YYREEE (reference sequence). The CDR3 is made up of 15 amino acids. V gave up 4 bases and J gave up 4 bases, with 15 bases separating them.

The chain links TRBV2 to TRBJ1-5, with a weak D call TRBD1 (6 bases). There are 16 residues in the CDR3. The V end was cut by 1 base, the J end by 4 bases, with 14 bases between. Germline CDR1 and CDR2: SNHLY and FYNNEI. This chain's CDR3 is CASSEEGGQYNQPQHF. The DNA of the CDR3 is TGTGCCAGCAGTGAAGAGGGTGGACAGTATAATCAGCCCCAGCATTTT.

The CDR3 DNA follows: TGCGCCAGCAGCCAAGATCTTACGGCGGGAGGGATTTTCAATGAGCAGTTCTTC. Translation: CASSQDLTAGGIFNEQFF. V is TRBV4-1 and J is TRBJ2-1, with 9 nucleotides matching TRBD2. CDR1 and CDR2 from the germline V gene are MGHRA and YSYEKL. With 0 bases clipped from V and 6 bases from J, the junction kept 12 bases outside the gene matches. This CDR3 has 18 amino acids.

The sample holds a few counts of this clone. The rearrangement links TRBV3-1 (or the pseudogene TRBV3-2) to TRBJ2-1; TRBD2 matches 11 bases. The ends lost 5 bases at V and 4 bases at J; junction bases unmatched: 4. Germline CDR1 and CDR2: LGHDT and YNNKEL (reference sequence). The CDR3 spans 15 residues. DNA for the CDR3: TGTGCCAGCAGCGATAGCGGGAGGGGTTACAATGAGCAGTTCTTC. It codes for CASSDSGRGYNEQFF.

The chain links TRBV30 to TRBJ2-4, with D possibly TRBD1 on 6 matching bases. This CDR3 region has 14 residues. With 3 bases removed from V and 2 bases from J, the gap between germline ends came to 11 bases. Germline assignment: CDR1 GTSNPN and CDR2 SVGIG (reference sequence). CDR3 nucleotides: TGTGCCTGGAGACAGCAGGGGACCAAAAACATTCAGTACTTC. Protein: CAWRQQGTKNIQYF.

The sample holds a few counts of this clone. The V gene is TRBV4-2, the J gene TRBJ2-7; TRBD1 matches at 7 bases. Germline CDR1 and CDR2: LGHNA and YNFKEQ. There are 14 residues in the CDR3. Trimming cost V 3 bases and J 3 bases; bases outside gene matches: 5. The CDR3 sequence is CASSQNRGIYEQYF. The CDR3 DNA reads TGTGCCAGCAGCCAGAACAGGGGTATCTACGAGCAGTACTTC.

The V call is TRBV6-5, the J call TRBJ2-2; 8 bases fit TRBD1. The germline gives CDR1 MNHEY, CDR2 SVGAGI. V shed 11 bases and J 5 bases; nucleotides not matched to a gene: 7. The CDR3 is 13 residues long. The CDR3 region has the DNA TGTGCCTCACGGCAGGGGGCGACCGGGGAGCTGTTTTTT. Translated, it gives CASRQGATGELFF.

This clone showed up many times. The chain joins TRBV7-6 to TRBJ2-7; 10 positions agree with TRBD2. The V segment lost 1 base and the J segment 4 bases; nucleotides outside the gene matches: 4. Germline assignment: CDR1 SGHVS and CDR2 FNYEAQ. This CDR3 contains 15 residues. This CDR3 is CASSLETSGRYEQYF. CDR3 bases: TGTGCCAGCAGCTTAGAGACTAGCGGGCGGTACGAGCAGTACTTC.

The chain's CDR3 is CASSWDSQETQYF. DNA for the CDR3: TGTGCCAGCAGTTGGGACAGTCAAGAGACCCAGTACTTC. This chain joins TRBV27 and TRBJ2-5, with 7 bases aligning to TRBD1. This CDR3 has 13 amino acids. CDR1 is MNHEY, CDR2 SMNVEV, per germline (reference sequence). V lost 4 bases to trimming and J lost 2 bases; unmatched junction nucleotides: 1.

The gene calls are TRBV5-4 and TRBJ2-5; D is uncertain. Trimming took 2 bases from V and 2 from J, leaving 4 bases between them. Germline loops: CDR1 SGHNT, CDR2 YYREEE (reference sequence). This CDR3 is 12 amino acids long. CDR3 sequence reads: CASSFPQETQYF. For the CDR3, the DNA is TGTGCCAGCAGCTTCCCACAAGAGACCCAGTACTTC. Variable domain in full (rest from reference TRBV5-4 and TRBJ2-5): ETGVTQSPTHLIKTRGQQVTLRCSSQSGHNTVSWYQQALGQGPQFIFQYYREEENGRGNFPPRFSGLQFPNYSSELNVNALELDDSALYLCASSFPQETQYFGPGTRLLVL.

CDR3 nucleotide sequence: TGTGCCAGTAGTACCAACCCTCGGGGGTTTAGTGGCTACACCTTC. It codes for CASSTNPRGFSGYTF. The rearrangement joins TRBV19 to TRBJ1-2; D is perhaps TRBD1 (5 bases). Trimming took off 4 bases at V and 7 bases at J, with 19 bases between the two ends. The CDR3 consists of 15 residues. Germline assignment: CDR1 LNHDA and CDR2 SQIVND (reference sequence).

This clone turned up a few times. The chain employs TRBV6-5 and TRBJ1-2; no clear D. Germline loops: CDR1 MNHEY, CDR2 SVGAGI. This CDR3 spans 16 amino acids. V was shortened by 2 bases and J by 4 bases, with 17 bases between the two germline ends. CDR3 loop: CASSYTQEFSFYGYTF. The CDR3 DNA is TGTGCCAGCAGTTACACTCAGGAATTCTCTTTCTATGGCTACACCTTC.

The chain links TRBV4-1 to TRBJ1-6; D might be TRBD1 (6 bases). CDR1 and CDR2 (germline): MGHRA, YSYEKL. The CDR3 is made up of 15 amino acids. Between the trimmed V and J ends, which lost 0 bases and 7 bases, there was a span of 10 bases. The CDR3 loop is CASSQERGMNSPLHF. The CDR3 nucleotides read TGCGCCAGCAGCCAAGAGAGGGGGATGAATTCACCCCTCCACTTT.

The chain is built from TRBV5-5 and TRBJ1-5; no clear D. Trimming shortened V by 2 bases and J by 0 bases, and 9 bases separated the two germline ends. The CDR3 runs to 15 residues. Germline lookup yields CDR1 SGHKS and CDR2 YYEKEE (reference sequence). This CDR3 reads CASSFLGGSNQPQHF. CDR3 nucleotide sequence: TGTGCCAGCAGCTTTCTTGGCGGTAGCAATCAGCCCCAGCATTTT.

V gene TRBV19 combines with J gene TRBJ1-1, with 8 bases fitting TRBD1. The germline V gene encodes CDR1 LNHDA and CDR2 SQIVND (reference sequence). This CDR3 has 12 residues. The junction had 5 bases not matched to a gene; V was cut back by 6 bases and J by 8 bases. The CDR3 nucleotides read TGTGCCAGTAGAATTGGGACAGGCGAAGCTTTCTTT. Amino acid sequence: CASRIGTGEAFF.